This T cell receptor (beta chain) appears in the sequencing data of a study of breast tumors, draining lymph nodes, adjacent tissues. Study observations and caveats: Tumor and nontumor repertoires were significantly more similar in luminal-like than in basal-like breast cancer. Compared with lymph nodes, tumors were less diverse; compared with nontumor tissue, more.

V was pared by 4 bases and J by 6 bases, with 10 bases of the junction left unmatched. The CDR3 contains 16 residues. Germline-derived CDR1 and CDR2 are SGHRS and YFSETQ. The lymph nodes were axillary draining lymph nodes from breast cancer patients. This clonotype was observed at least ten times. The antigen is not known. TCRdb re-analysed the multiplex PCR reads in MiXCR, keeping a single row per CDR3 protein. The data contain about 200,000 distinct CDR3 sequences, around 29% of them seen just once; the ten biggest clones take up about 4.3%. The chain recombines TRBV5-1 with TRBJ2-1; 10 bases align to TRBD2. The clonotype was recovered from a female donor with breast cancer. Some clones in this sample may be carry-over from other donors' samples. The sample consisted of axillary lymph node tissue. CDR3 sequence (DNA): TGCGCCAGCAGCCCAATAGCGGGAGGAGTGGTCAATGAGCAGTTCTTC. It encodes CASSPIAGGVVNEQFF.